This record covers a single T cell receptor (beta chain). One end of the junction varies from germline; a read error may be responsible. Other nucleotide sequences in the sample specify the same CDR3. The CDR3 runs to 14 residues. The germline V gene encodes CDR1 PRHDT and CDR2 FYEKMQ (reference sequence). This entry belongs to a study of blood T cell repertoires in COVID-19. The overall study: Acute and convalescent COVID-19 samples came from the United States, Italy and Spain. Sources were T cells, B-cell-depleted T cells, or PBMCs; the material itself was cDNA or gDNA.

Per the original methods: For nucleated cells, counts were estimated from reference gene primer amplification. Libraries were prepared by immunoSEQ multiplex PCR; TCRdb keeps only in-frame clonotypes and omits some of them. V and J calls and clone size are as listed in that table; D and trimming were resolved from the DNA. The data hold 30,000 to 40,000 clones, with 75% to 90% observed a single time. This receptor was identified in a human donor with acute or convalescent COVID-19. The donor label of this sample is uncertain. J is TRBJ2-7 and V is TRBV13, with 9 bases lining up with TRBD1. Sequenced sample: peripheral blood. The CDR3 DNA is TGCGCCAGCAGCCTACCGGGACAGGGATACGAGCAGTACTTC. Its protein is CASSLPGQGYEQYF.